The 15 T cell receptor beta chains presented below share a single source sample, sequenced in a study of cytomegalovirus exposure and HLA in healthy donors. The PCR made use of 60 Vbeta and 13 Jbeta primers. This table comes from immunoSEQ multiplex PCR, and its TCRdb copy is limited to in-frame clones, with some not included. The sample has more than 110,000 clones; 80% to 85% are singletons. Sequencing input: PBMCs. All receptors derive from a female donor in good health and CMV-seronegative.

The chain carries TRBV30 and TRBJ2-1; D is perhaps TRBD2 (5 bases). The length of the CDR3 is 13 residues. The germline gives CDR1 GTSNPN, CDR2 SVGIG (reference sequence). V lost 8 bases, J lost 0 bases, and 11 bases lay in between. In DNA form, the CDR3 reads TGTGCCGGACGGGATTACTCCTACAATGAGCAGTTCTTC. Amino acid sequence: CAGRDYSYNEQFF.

The chain joins TRBV19 to TRBJ2-1; 8 positions match TRBD1. CDR3 size: 15 residues. V lost 1 base to trimming and J lost 7 bases; unmatched junction nucleotides: 6. Germline values: CDR1 LNHDA, CDR2 SQIVND (reference sequence). CDR3 loop: CASSIAPRGHNEQFF. The CDR3 DNA reads TGTGCCAGTAGTATAGCCCCCAGGGGGCATAATGAGCAGTTCTTC.

V usage is TRBV6-1 and J usage is TRBJ1-3; TRBD1 agrees at 7 bases. The CDR3 totals 15 residues. The ends lost 1 base at V and 4 bases at J; junction bases unmatched: 4. Germline CDR1 reads MNHNS; CDR2 reads SASEGT. The CDR3 reads CASSEGGQRGNTIYF. The CDR3 DNA is TGTGCCAGCAGTGAAGGGGGACAGCGGGGAAACACCATATATTTT.

The V call is TRBV5-1, the J call TRBJ2-2, with 7 bases aligning to TRBD1. Germline V gene sequence: CDR1 SGHRS, CDR2 YFSETQ. The ends lost 2 bases at V and 5 bases at J; junction bases unmatched: 6. The CDR3 spans 15 residues. CDR3 amino acids: CASSLTTGETGELFF. CDR3 nucleotides: TGCGCCAGCAGCTTAACAACAGGGGAGACCGGGGAGCTGTTTTTT.

The V call is TRBV10-1, the J call TRBJ2-1; D unresolved. This CDR3 comprises 13 residues. Germline V gene lookup returns CDR1 WNHNN and CDR2 SYGVQD (reference sequence). Trimming pared 3 bases from V and 6 bases from J, leaving 9 bases between. CDR3 nucleotide sequence: TGCGCCAGCAGTGAAGCCCCCGCCAATGAGCAGTTCTTC. Translating gives CASSEAPANEQFF.

This clone has only one observation. The chain carries TRBV2 and TRBJ1-5; unclear D gene. This CDR3 region has 13 residues. V gave up 5 bases and J gave up 4 bases, with 9 bases separating them. Germline V lookup: CDR1 SNHLY, CDR2 FYNNEI. CDR3 bases: TGTGCCAGCAGTTCACGCGTAAATCAGCCCCAGCATTTT. Translated, it gives CASSSRVNQPQHF.

The rearrangement links TRBV7-9 to TRBJ2-3; weak D call: TRBD2 (5 bases). Germline loops: CDR1 SEHNR, CDR2 FQNEAQ (reference sequence). CDR3 length: 13 amino acids. V was trimmed by 1 base and J by 4 bases, leaving 6 bases between them. In nucleotides, the CDR3 is TGTGCCAGCAGCTTAGGGGGAGCAGATACGCAGTATTTT. Translation: CASSLGGADTQYF.

The chain carries TRBV5-1 and TRBJ2-1; the D is unclear. V lost 0 bases and J lost 7, with 8 bases in between. Germline CDR1 reads SGHRS; CDR2 reads YFSETQ. This CDR3 region has 13 residues. The DNA for the CDR3 is TGCGCCAGCAGCTTGGAAGTCAGGAATGAGCAGTTCTTC. It codes for CASSLEVRNEQFF.

This chain connects TRBV28 to TRBJ2-7; TRBD2 agrees at 7 bases. The CDR3 sequence is 16 residues long. Germline-derived CDR1 and CDR2 are MDHEN and SYDVKM. The trim removed 5 bases at V and 0 bases at J, leaving 10 bases unmatched. CDR3 sequence: CASSPHLAGSSYEQYF. CDR3 nucleotides: TGTGCCAGCAGTCCCCATTTAGCGGGCAGCTCCTACGAGCAGTACTTC.

The gene calls are TRBV6-5 and TRBJ1-1, with no clear D. The CDR3 loop spans 14 amino acids. V was trimmed by 3 bases and J by 1 base, leaving 9 bases between them. CDR1 is MNHEY and CDR2 is SVGAGI in the germline V gene. CDR3 loop: CASSYESRNTEAFF. DNA for the CDR3: TGTGCCAGCAGTTATGAGTCGAGGAACACTGAAGCTTTCTTT.

The gene calls are TRBV6-5 and TRBJ2-2, with 7 bases that match TRBD1. The CDR3 consists of 14 residues. V was pared by 6 bases and J by 5 bases, with 6 bases of the junction left unmatched. CDR1 is MNHEY and CDR2 is SVGAGI in the germline V gene. The CDR3 bases are TGTGCCAGCAGGTCGACAGGGAATACCGGGGAGCTGTTTTTT. Translating gives CASRSTGNTGELFF.

J is TRBJ2-1 and V is TRBV27; the match to TRBD2 covers 16 bases. The CDR3 extends over 21 amino acids. Unmatched junction bases numbered 17, after V lost 5 bases and J lost 4 bases. Per the germline V gene, CDR1 is MNHEY and CDR2 is SMNVEV (reference sequence). This CDR3 is CASSLPPPGLAGGLEYNEQFF. The CDR3 bases are TGTGCCAGCAGTCTCCCGCCCCCGGGACTAGCGGGAGGGTTGGAGTACAATGAGCAGTTCTTC.

V is TRBV27 and J is TRBJ1-1, with 7 positions matching TRBD1. Looked up from germline, CDR1 is MNHEY and CDR2 is SMNVEV (reference sequence). V shed 4 bases and J 4 bases; nucleotides not matched to a gene: 12. The CDR3 length is 16 residues. The DNA of the CDR3 is TGTGCCAGCAGTTCCTCCCTAGGGGGCGGAGGCACTGAAGCTTTCTTT. Translated: CASSSSLGGGGTEAFF.

This clone was counted only a few times. The chain links TRBV5-1 to TRBJ2-1; no definite D call. Per the germline V gene, CDR1 is SGHRS and CDR2 is YFSETQ. Trimming removed 4 bases from V and 3 bases from J, with 5 bases in between. The CDR3 length is 12 residues. CDR3 in DNA: TGCGCCAGCAGCGACAACTACAATGAGCAGTTCTTC. It codes for CASSDNYNEQFF.

The chain combines TRBV29-1 with TRBJ1-1; D gene unclear. Trimming pared 1 base from V and 3 bases from J, leaving 9 bases between. The CDR3 runs 13 residues. Germline V lookup: CDR1 SQVTM, CDR2 ANQGSEA. As DNA, the CDR3 is TGCAGCGTTGAAGCGCAACAGCACACTGAAGCTTTCTTT. Translation gives CSVEAQQHTEAFF.